Presented here are 28 T cell receptor beta chains from one specimen sequenced in a study of T cell responses to AZD1222 COVID-19 vaccine. The protocol was immunoSEQ multiplex PCR, while the TCRdb copy is restricted to in-frame clones and leaves out a portion. The sample has 150,000 to 200,000 clones, 85% to 95% seen once. Source: peripheral blood, taken 28 days after the second dose of the MenACWY control vaccine. The receptors were gathered from an adult who received the MenACWY meningococcal vaccine as a control.

This clone was seen a few times. The chain links TRBV3-1 (or the pseudogene TRBV3-2) to TRBJ2-3; TRBD2 agrees at 9 bases. CDR3 size: 15 residues. Germline-derived CDR1 and CDR2 are LGHDT and YNNKEL (reference sequence). J was trimmed by 8 bases and V by 6 bases; bases with no gene match: 12. The CDR3 bases are TGTGCCAGCAGTGGGCTAGCGGGATTTCGGGGTACGCAGTATTTT. It yields the protein CASSGLAGFRGTQYF.

In DNA form, the CDR3 reads TGTGCCAGTAATAGTGCTCCTGGAAACACCATATATTTT. Its protein is CASNSAPGNTIYF. The V and J genes are TRBV19 and TRBJ1-3; D is unresolved. Trimming pared 7 bases from V and 2 bases from J, leaving 9 bases between. The CDR3 runs 13 residues. Germline V gene lookup returns CDR1 LNHDA and CDR2 SQIVND (reference sequence).

This clone was seen just once. The CDR3 nucleotides are TGTGCCAGCAGCCAATTCCCCTCCCTGGCAGGCAATCAGCCCCAGCATTTT. This translates into CASSQFPSLAGNQPQHF. V gene TRBV3-1 (or the pseudogene TRBV3-2) combines with J gene TRBJ1-5; D not resolved. The V gene lost 2 bases and the J gene lost 2 bases, with 16 bases spanning the gap. The germline V gene encodes CDR1 LGHDT and CDR2 YNNKEL (reference sequence). This CDR3 is built from 17 residues.

The chain is built from TRBV5-4 and TRBJ2-7; weak D call: TRBD2 (5 bases). This CDR3 region has 12 residues. The V gene lost 2 bases and the J gene lost 6 bases, with 9 bases spanning the gap. Germline CDR1 and CDR2: SGHNT and YYREEE (reference sequence). The chain's CDR3 is CASSFESGEQYF. DNA of the CDR3: TGTGCCAGCAGCTTCGAGAGCGGCGAGCAGTACTTC.

The chain combines TRBV6-2 or TRBV6-3 with TRBJ1-2; D is uncertain. V lost 4 bases and J 4 bases, leaving 16 bases between the germline ends. CDR3 size: 15 residues. The germline V gene encodes CDR1 MNHEY and CDR2 SVGEGT. Here the CDR3 DNA reads TGTGCCAGCAGTTTAGGGCGGTTTGGGGTCTATGGCTACACCTTC. Translated, it gives CASSLGRFGVYGYTF.

V usage is TRBV19 and J usage is TRBJ1-4; D perhaps matches TRBD1 (6 bases). The V end lost 7 bases, the J end lost 0 bases, and 12 bases lay between the germline ends. CDR3 length: 15 residues. In germline, CDR1 is LNHDA, CDR2 SQIVND (reference sequence). CDR3 in amino acids: CASKLQGATNEKLFF. The CDR3 nucleotides read TGTGCCAGTAAACTACAGGGAGCAACTAATGAAAAACTGTTTTTT.

The J gene is TRBJ2-5, the V gene TRBV30; a possible D gene is TRBD1 (5 bases). V lost 3 bases to trimming and J lost 3 bases, with 14 bases between them. Germline V CDR1 and CDR2: GTSNPN, SVGIG (reference sequence). This CDR3 spans 14 amino acids. The CDR3 sequence is CAWSRGAVKETQYF. CDR3 sequence (DNA): TGTGCCTGGAGCCGTGGGGCAGTAAAAGAGACCCAGTACTTC. The entire variable domain, with the rest obtained from reference TRBV30 and TRBJ2-5, is as follows: SQTIHQWPATLVQPVGSPLSLECTVEGTSNPNLYWYRQAAGRGLQLLFYSVGIGQISSEVPQNLSASRPQDRQFILSSKKLLLSDSGFYLCAWSRGAVKETQYFGPGTRLLVL.

The genes are TRBV4-3 and TRBJ1-4; D gene ambiguous. The V end was cut by 0 bases, the J end by 7 bases, with 3 bases between. The CDR3 length is 12 residues. Germline V gene lookup returns CDR1 LGHNA and CDR2 YSLEER. This CDR3 is CASSQDGEKLFF. For the CDR3, the DNA is TGCGCCAGCAGCCAAGACGGTGAAAAACTGTTTTTT.

The CDR3 sequence: CASSFYEQYF. CDR3 bases: TGTGCCAGCAGCTTTTACGAGCAGTACTTC. The V gene is TRBV25-1, the J gene TRBJ2-7; D is unresolved. V was clipped by 6 bases and J by 4 bases, with 4 bases between them. Germline values: CDR1 MGHDK, CDR2 SYGVNS. The CDR3 totals 10 residues.

The rearrangement uses TRBV7-9 and TRBJ1-5; D gene unclear. The CDR3 spans 14 residues. Germline V lookup: CDR1 SEHNR, CDR2 FQNEAQ (reference sequence). The germline V and J ends were trimmed by 3 bases and 3 bases, with 9 bases remaining between them. This CDR3 reads CASSLGGDNQPQHF. The CDR3 region has the DNA TGTGCCAGCAGCTTGGGCGGAGACAATCAGCCCCAGCATTTT.

The chain uses TRBV7-2 and TRBJ2-7, with D tentatively TRBD1 (6 bases). CDR3 length equals 13 residues. V was clipped by 3 bases and J by 5 bases, with 11 bases between them. Per germline, CDR1 SGHTA and CDR2 FQGNSA. CDR3 DNA: TGTGCCAGCAGCTTTCAGGGGTCCCACGAGCAGTACTTC. Translating it yields CASSFQGSHEQYF. The full variable domain, its missing parts supplied by reference TRBV7-2 and TRBJ2-7, is GAGVSQSPSNKVTEKGKDVELRCDPISGHTALYWYRQSLGQGLEFLIYFQGNSAPDKSGLPSDRFSAERTGGSVSTLTIQRTQQEDSAVYLCASSFQGSHEQYFGPGTRLTVT.

This clone was detected a few times. This rearrangement joins TRBV7-2 to TRBJ1-4; 10 bases are a match to TRBD1. Germline-derived CDR1 and CDR2 are SGHTA and FQGNSA. The CDR3 has 15 residues. V shed 5 bases, J shed 7 bases, and the junction held 7 bases outside the gene matches. The CDR3 protein is CASSQDRGFTEKLFF. In nucleotides, the CDR3 is TGTGCCAGCAGCCAGGACAGGGGGTTTACTGAAAAACTGTTTTTT.

The V gene is TRBV27, the J gene TRBJ1-5, with D possibly matching TRBD1 (5 bases). There are 14 residues in the CDR3. Germline V gene lookup returns CDR1 MNHEY and CDR2 SMNVEV (reference sequence). The V gene lost 6 bases and the J gene lost 6 bases, with 15 bases spanning the gap. CDR3 sequence (DNA): TGTGCCAGCAGCCAGGCGGGGAGGGGTCAGCCCCAGCATTTT. Amino acids: CASSQAGRGQPQHF.

This chain connects TRBV5-8 to TRBJ2-2, with a weak D call TRBD1 (5 bases). This CDR3 has 16 amino acids. Germline V gene sequence: CDR1 SGHTS, CDR2 YDEGEE. With 3 bases removed from V and 7 bases from J, the gap between germline ends came to 19 bases. CDR3 region: CASSSGWSFKIGELFF. The CDR3, as DNA: TGTGCCAGCAGCTCAGGGTGGTCTTTCAAAATCGGGGAGCTGTTTTTT.

This rearrangement joins TRBV7-2 to TRBJ1-1, with TRBD1 identical over 10 bases. Germline V gene data show CDR1 as SGHTA and CDR2 as FQGNSA. The CDR3 sequence is 14 residues long. With V trimmed by 5 bases and J by 4 bases, 4 bases remained unmatched. The CDR3, as DNA: TGTGCCAGCAGCGTGGACAGGGGGGCCACTGAAGCTTTCTTT. As protein: CASSVDRGATEAFF.

The V call is TRBV7-9, the J call TRBJ1-4, with D unclear. The V gene lost 5 bases and the J gene lost 8 bases, with 18 bases spanning the gap. CDR3 length equals 15 residues. CDR1 SEHNR and CDR2 FQNEAQ come from the germline V gene (reference sequence). The CDR3 reads CASSIILGRREKLFF. In DNA form, the CDR3 reads TGTGCCAGCAGCATAATCCTGGGCAGGCGGGAAAAACTGTTTTTT.

The J gene is TRBJ1-2, the V gene TRBV7-8; D uncertain. The CDR3 loop spans 14 amino acids. V dropped 0 bases and J dropped 4 bases, with 9 bases sitting between them. Germline CDR1 and CDR2: SGHVS and FQNEAQ. CDR3 in amino acids: CASSLAGYFYGYTF. For the CDR3, the DNA is TGTGCCAGCAGCTTAGCCGGTTACTTCTATGGCTACACCTTC.

CDR3 sequence (DNA): TGTGCCAGCAGCTCCAGACTAGCGGGAGGAAGCGAGCAGTACTTC. It codes for CASSSRLAGGSEQYF. The gene calls are TRBV7-8 and TRBJ2-7; TRBD2 agrees at 13 bases. There are 15 residues in the CDR3. The germline gives CDR1 SGHVS, CDR2 FQNEAQ. Trimming at V came to 4 bases and at J to 6 bases, leaving 6 bases not matched to a gene.

This chain connects TRBV28 to TRBJ1-1; possible D gene TRBD1, 6 bases. V shed 5 bases and J shed 3 bases, with 13 bases lying between them. CDR3 size: 14 residues. Germline CDR1 and CDR2: MDHEN and SYDVKM. CDR3 sequence (DNA): TGTGCCAGCAGTCTAGGGGGTTGGGACACTGAAGCTTTCTTT. Translated: CASSLGGWDTEAFF.

CDR3 DNA sequence: TGTGCCACCAGTCACAGAGGGGCCTACGAGCAGTACTTC. Translated, it gives CATSHRGAYEQYF. The chain recombines TRBV24-1 with TRBJ2-7, with D perhaps given as TRBD1 or TRBD2 (5 bases each). V lost 6 bases, J lost 2 bases, and 10 bases lay in between. The germline CDR1 and CDR2 sequences are KGHDR and SFDVKD. This CDR3 has 13 residues.

Concerning this clone: No DNA is shown, since the ends of the CDR3 on it are uncertain; the CDR3 is the one TCRdb lists. J is TRBJ1-2 and V is TRBV3-1 (or the pseudogene TRBV3-2). Inclusive of both ends, the CDR3 amounts to 16 amino acids. Per germline, CDR1 LGHDT and CDR2 YNNKEL (reference sequence). The CDR3 spells CASSPSVGRGARHPHF.

This clone is a singleton in its sample. The chain is built from TRBV29-1 and TRBJ2-1; TRBD2 matches 11 bases. The germline V gene encodes CDR1 SQVTM and CDR2 ANQGSEA. The V and J ends lost 4 bases and 0 bases, in that order; junction bases with no gene match: 14. The CDR3 totals 19 residues. The CDR3 sequence: CSVASPGTSGPSSYNEQFF. The CDR3, as DNA: TGCAGCGTTGCGAGTCCCGGGACTAGCGGCCCTAGCTCCTACAATGAGCAGTTCTTC.

The chain links TRBV7-2 to TRBJ2-5; D unresolved. Germline V gene data show CDR1 as SGHTA and CDR2 as FQGNSA. The CDR3 sequence is 14 residues long. V lost 1 base, J lost 3 bases, and 9 bases lay in between. CDR3 nucleotides: TGTGCCAGCAGCTTAGGGTCAGCAAAAGAGACCCAGTACTTC. Translating gives CASSLGSAKETQYF.

This chain links TRBV19 with TRBJ1-3; maybe TRBD1 (5 bases). The germline V and J ends were trimmed by 4 bases and 0 bases, with 16 bases remaining between them. The CDR3 contains 17 residues. The germline V gene encodes CDR1 LNHDA and CDR2 SQIVND (reference sequence). In nucleotides, the CDR3 is TGTGCCAGTAGTAGTCTGGGACTGAGCGCCTCTGGAAACACCATATATTTT. Translation: CASSSLGLSASGNTIYF.

The CDR3, as DNA: TGTGCCAGTAGTACCTTAGGACAAGCTAATGGCTACACCTTC. Its protein is CASSTLGQANGYTF. The genes are TRBV19 and TRBJ1-2; a possible D gene is TRBD1 (5 bases). The CDR3 consists of 14 residues. The germline gives CDR1 LNHDA, CDR2 SQIVND (reference sequence). V was shortened by 4 bases and J by 6 bases, with 15 bases between the two germline ends.

This chain connects TRBV19 to TRBJ1-1, with 7 bases identical to TRBD1. The germline CDR1 and CDR2 sequences are LNHDA and SQIVND (reference sequence). The V and J ends lost 6 bases and 4 bases, in that order; junction bases with no gene match: 11. The CDR3 length is 15 residues. CDR3 amino acids: CASRTVGGQATEAFF. CDR3 nucleotide sequence: TGTGCCAGTAGGACTGTGGGAGGACAGGCCACTGAAGCTTTCTTT.

The chain joins TRBV5-1 to TRBJ1-4; no clear D. Trimming removed 3 bases from V and 0 bases from J, with 6 bases in between. The germline V gene encodes CDR1 SGHRS and CDR2 YFSETQ. The CDR3 has 14 amino acids. Here the CDR3 reads CASSSAATNEKLFF. The CDR3 DNA reads as TGCGCCAGCAGCTCCGCCGCAACTAATGAAAAACTGTTTTTT.

This clone was observed a single time. The V and J genes are TRBV5-1 and TRBJ1-1; D is possibly TRBD1 (6 bases). In germline, CDR1 is SGHRS, CDR2 YFSETQ. With 4 bases removed from V and 1 base from J, the gap between germline ends came to 11 bases. The CDR3 runs 14 residues. DNA for the CDR3: TGCGCCAGCAGCGGGGGCAAGAGGAACACTGAAGCTTTCTTT. It translates to CASSGGKRNTEAFF.